A selection of T cell receptor beta chains follows, all from one sample in a study of blood T cell repertoires in COVID-19. Libraries were prepared by immunoSEQ multiplex PCR; TCRdb keeps only in-frame clonotypes and omits some of them. The sample carries over 60,000 clones, around 77% recorded once. The sample comprised peripheral blood. These receptors were collected from an elderly man with active or convalescent COVID-19. CDR3s include the opening cysteine and the closing phenylalanine or tryptophan. A D gene is named only where the DNA matches it firmly. A clone size is listed for some rows: how often the clone was seen (once, few, many), or a class if it is expanded.

J gene | D gene | V gene | clone size | CDR3 DNA | CDR3 protein
TRBJ1-3 | NA | TRBV19 | NA | TGTGCCAGTAGTATACTAGCGTTCCGTTCTGGAAACACCATATATTTT | CASSILAFRSGNTIYF
TRBJ2-5 | TRBD1 | TRBV5-4 | NA | TGTGCCAGCAGCCAACCCCGGACAGGGGGACAAGAGACCCAGTACTTC | CASSQPRTGGQETQYF
TRBJ2-7 | TRBD2 | TRBV30 | NA | TGTGCCTGGAGGCATGGTCCGGGACTAGTTTTTTACGAGCAGTACTTC | CAWRHGPGLVFYEQYF
TRBJ2-7 | NA | TRBV18 | few | TGTGCCAGCTCACCGCGGCAGGGAGGTCCCTACGAGCAGTACTTC | CASSPRQGGPYEQYF
TRBJ1-4 | NA | TRBV28 | NA | TGTGCCAGCAGTTTAGAGGGAACCCTTCTTGAAAAACTGTTTTTT | CASSLEGTLLEKLFF
TRBJ2-7 | TRBD1 | TRBV24-1 | few | TGTGCCACCAGTGAGGGACAGGGGACCCGCTCCTACGAGCAGTACTTC | CATSEGQGTRSYEQYF
TRBJ2-6 | NA | TRBV7-8 | NA | TGTGCCAGCAGCCCGTCGACGGCTAGCTCTGGGGCCAACGTCCTGACTTTC | CASSPSTASSGANVLTF
TRBJ1-2 | TRBD1 | TRBV3-1/TRBV3-2 | NA | TGTGCCAGCAGCCAAGTTGACAGGGGGCGTTCTAGTAACTATGGCTACACCTTC | CASSQVDRGRSSNYGYTF
TRBJ2-7 | NA | TRBV4-3 | NA | TGCGCCAGCAGCCAAGGTTCCTTACTCTCCTACGAGCAGTACTTC | CASSQGSLLSYEQYF
TRBJ2-1 | TRBD1 | TRBV28 | NA | TGTGCCAGCAGCCCCAACAGGGGTCCGTACAATGAGCAGTTCTTC | CASSPNRGPYNEQFF
TRBJ2-3 | TRBD2 | TRBV7-3 | NA | TGTGCCAGCAGCTTCACGGGGGGGAGCGGTAGCACAGATACGCAGTATTTT | CASSFTGGSGSTDTQYF
TRBJ1-1 | TRBD1 | TRBV7-2 | few | TGTGCCAGCAGCTTCGGGACAGGGATATTAGAAGCTTTCTTT | CASSFGTGILEAFF
TRBJ2-7 | NA | TRBV18 | NA | TGTGCCAGCTCACCGACAGGAAACTACGAGCAGTACTTC | CASSPTGNYEQYF
TRBJ2-1 | TRBD1 | TRBV15 | few | TGTGCCACCTCTCCCGGGACAGGGGGAAACAATGAGCAGTTCTTC | CATSPGTGGNNEQFF
TRBJ2-7 | NA | TRBV6-5 | NA | TGTGCCAGCGAGGACTCGAGCTCCTACGAGCAGTACTTC | CASEDSSSYEQYF
TRBJ1-2 | NA | TRBV5-6 | NA | TGTGCCAGCAGCTTGGACAGGGAAGCTAACTATGGCTACACCTTC | CASSLDREANYGYTF
TRBJ2-7 | TRBD1 | TRBV5-1 | NA | TGCGCCAGCAGCACCGCCGGGACAGGGGGATACGAGCAGTACTTC | CASSTAGTGGYEQYF
TRBJ2-5 | NA | TRBV29-1 | NA | TGCAGCGTTGAGCGGTACCAAGAGACCCAGTACTTC | CSVERYQETQYF
TRBJ2-7 | TRBD2 | TRBV4-1 | NA | TGCGCCAGCAGCCAAGGGGACTACTACGAGCAGTACTTC | CASSQGDYYEQYF
TRBJ2-3 | TRBD2 | TRBV7-9 | NA | TGTGCCAGCAGCTTCCCCGGGAGGGTGGTGTCAGATACGCAGTATTTT | CASSFPGRVVSDTQYF
TRBJ2-6 | NA | TRBV7-2 | NA | TGTGCCAGCACCCCTCAGGGGACCGGGGCCAACGTCCTGACTTTC | CASTPQGTGANVLTF
TRBJ1-1 | NA | TRBV28 | NA | TGTGCCAGCAGTTTAGGGCAGGGAGGTTGGGGCACTGAAGCTTTCTTT | CASSLGQGGWGTEAFF
TRBJ2-1 | TRBD1 | TRBV15 | NA | TGTGCCACCACCCCGGGACAGGGGTTCGATGAGCAGTTCTTC | CATTPGQGFDEQFF
TRBJ1-3 | NA | TRBV7-2 | NA | TGTGCCAGCAGCTTAATGGGGGTGGACAGAGGAAACACCATATATTTT | CASSLMGVDRGNTIYF
TRBJ1-5 | TRBD1 | TRBV3-1/TRBV3-2 | few | TGTGCCAGCAGCCAGGGGTTCGGGACAGCCGAAATATCGGGCAATCAGCCCCAGCATTTT | CASSQGFGTAEISGNQPQHF
TRBJ1-2 | TRBD1 | TRBV19 | NA | TGTGCCAGTAGTATACCCGGGACAGGGATTGGCTACACCTTC | CASSIPGTGIGYTF
TRBJ2-7 | TRBD2 | TRBV5-6 | NA | TGTGCCAGCAGCTTGGGGACTAGTCTCTACGAGCAGTACTTC | CASSLGTSLYEQYF
TRBJ2-3 | TRBD2 | TRBV27 | once | TGTGCCAGCAGTTTGTCTAGCGGGAGTGAGGGAAAGACAGATACGCAGTATTTT | CASSLSSGSEGKTDTQYF
TRBJ1-6 | TRBD1 | TRBV5-6 | once | TGTGCCAGCAGCCCGGACAGGGGGCGTTCAATGAATTCACCCCTCCACTTT | CASSPDRGRSMNSPLHF
TRBJ2-1 | NA | TRBV10-3 | NA | TGTGCCATCAGTAACGGGAGAGAGCAGTTCTTC | CAISNGREQFF
TRBJ2-5 | TRBD2 | TRBV11-1 | NA | TGTGCCAGCAGCGGGCTCTATGGCGGGAGTCAAGAGACCCAGTACTTC | CASSGLYGGSQETQYF
TRBJ2-1 | TRBD2 | TRBV6-1 | NA | TGTGCCAGCAGTGAAGCGACTAGCGGGGTTCGGAAGTTCTTC | CASSEATSGVRKFF
TRBJ1-6 | NA | TRBV3-1/TRBV3-2 | NA | TGTGCCAGCAGCCAAGATCAAGAGGGGGTTAGTAATTCACCCCTCCACTTT | CASSQDQEGVSNSPLHF
TRBJ2-3 | TRBD2 | TRBV7-3 | NA | TGTGCCAGCAGCCCAGGGATTAGCGGGAGGGCCTTGGATACGCAGTATTTT | CASSPGISGRALDTQYF
TRBJ1-2 | TRBD1 | TRBV16 | NA | TGTGCCAGCAGCCAAGGAGACAGGGGGCCTTATGGCTACACCTTC | CASSQGDRGPYGYTF
TRBJ2-7 | TRBD2 | TRBV5-4 | once | TGTGCCAGCAGCTTGGAGACTAGCGGGGCCTACGAGCAGTACTTC | CASSLETSGAYEQYF
TRBJ2-1 | NA | TRBV7-2 | NA | TGTGCCAGCAGCCAAGCGGGCTTCTACAATGAGCAGTTCTTC | CASSQAGFYNEQFF
TRBJ2-7 | TRBD1 | TRBV27 | few | TGTGCCAGCAGTCCGGACAGGGGGCGAGAGCAGTACTTC | CASSPDRGREQYF
TRBJ2-4 | NA | TRBV25-1 | NA | TGTGCCAGCAAAGAGGGTGCCATTCAGTACTTC | CASKEGAIQYF
TRBJ2-5 | NA | TRBV5-4 | NA | TGTGCCAGCAGCGCGGACTGGCAGGAGACCCAGTACTTC | CASSADWQETQYF
TRBJ2-1 | NA | TRBV24-1 | few | TGTGCCACCAGTAGTTGGCAGGTCAGTGAGACCCAGTTCTTC | CATSSWQVSETQFF
TRBJ1-5 | NA | TRBV5-1 | NA | TGCGCCAGCAGCTTGGGGCCGAACAATCAGCCCCAGCATTTT | CASSLGPNNQPQHF
TRBJ1-2 | TRBD1 | TRBV5-1 | once | TGCGCCAGCAGCGCCGGACAGGCCCCTGGCTACACCTTC | CASSAGQAPGYTF
TRBJ2-7 | TRBD2 | TRBV27 | NA | TGTGCCAGCAGCGATTGGACTAGCGGGGAATACTCAGAGCAGTACTTC | CASSDWTSGEYSEQYF
TRBJ2-1 | TRBD2 | TRBV6-6 | NA | TGTGCCAGCAGTTACTCGGGAGCGGGAGAATACAATGAGCAGTTCTTC | CASSYSGAGEYNEQFF
TRBJ1-2 | NA | TRBV24-1 | once | TGTGCCACCAGCCAGACAGACGTCTTCGGCTACACCTTC | CATSQTDVFGYTF